Listed below are T cell receptor beta chains from one sample, sequenced in a study of T-cell memory formation after mild COVID-19. TCRdb re-called the 5' RACE reads with MiXCR, one entry per CDR3 protein. The sample lists a few hundred thousand distinct CDR3 sequences, about 16% occurring once. Material: PBMCs or a T cell subset sorted from them (not recorded which). Source of these receptors: a young man who had mild COVID-19 (a few samples of this study predate the infection). Cell type and time point are not known. The CDR3 runs from the conserved cysteine through the conserved F or W. The D gene is left open where the match is weak. A clone size is listed for some rows: how often the clone was seen (once, few, many), or a class if it is expanded.

TRBV5-4	many	TRBJ2-2	-	CASSLVGAVNTGELFF
TRBV7-9	few	TRBJ2-7	-	CASSNRDQYEQYF
TRBV6-5	few	TRBJ1-6	TRBD1	CASSYVGGSPLHF
TRBV30	many	TRBJ2-2	-	CAWNRATNTGELFF
TRBV20-1	few	TRBJ2-1	TRBD2	CSARDERETYNEQFF
TRBV5-6	few	TRBJ2-3	TRBD1	CASSCYEGQEITDTQYF
TRBV29-1	few	TRBJ1-2	-	CSVPTGFYGYTF
TRBV7-2	few	TRBJ2-5	TRBD2	CASSPGTSGGSWETQYF
TRBV28	few	TRBJ1-5	-	CATKTGELPLRGQPQHF
TRBV14	-	TRBJ2-7	TRBD1	CASSPGTAGEQYF
TRBV28	-	TRBJ1-5	-	CASRRPEGNQPQHF